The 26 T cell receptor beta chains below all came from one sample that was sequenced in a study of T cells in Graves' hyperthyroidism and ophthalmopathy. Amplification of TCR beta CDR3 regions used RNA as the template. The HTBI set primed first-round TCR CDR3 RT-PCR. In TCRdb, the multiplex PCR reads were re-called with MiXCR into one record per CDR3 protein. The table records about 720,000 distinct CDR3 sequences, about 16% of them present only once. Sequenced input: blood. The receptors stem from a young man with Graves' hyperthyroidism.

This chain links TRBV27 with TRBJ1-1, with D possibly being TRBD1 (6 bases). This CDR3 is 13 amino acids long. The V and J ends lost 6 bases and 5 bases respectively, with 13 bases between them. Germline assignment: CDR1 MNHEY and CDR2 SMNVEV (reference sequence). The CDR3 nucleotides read TGTGCCAGCAGACGGGGAGGGGGGACTGAAGCTTTCTTT. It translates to CASRRGGGTEAFF.

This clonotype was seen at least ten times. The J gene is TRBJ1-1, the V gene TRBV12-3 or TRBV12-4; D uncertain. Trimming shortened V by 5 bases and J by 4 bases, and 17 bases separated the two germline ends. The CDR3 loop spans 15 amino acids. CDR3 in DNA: TGTGCCAGCAGTCAACGGTCCCCGGGAGTCACTGAAGCTTTCTTT. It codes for CASSQRSPGVTEAFF.

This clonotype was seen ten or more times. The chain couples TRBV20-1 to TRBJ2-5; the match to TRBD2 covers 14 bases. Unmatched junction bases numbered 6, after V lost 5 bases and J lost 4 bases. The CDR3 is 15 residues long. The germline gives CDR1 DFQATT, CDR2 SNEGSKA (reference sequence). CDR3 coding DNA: TGCAGTGCTGTGACTAGCGGGAGGGCCTCAGAGACCCAGTACTTC. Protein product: CSAVTSGRASETQYF.

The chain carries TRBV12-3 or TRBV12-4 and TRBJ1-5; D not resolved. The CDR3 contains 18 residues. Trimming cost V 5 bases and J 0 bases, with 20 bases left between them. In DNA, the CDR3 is TGTGCCAGCAGTCACGACCCCCGCAGTCCCGGTAGCAATCAGCCCCAGCATTTT. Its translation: CASSHDPRSPGSNQPQHF.

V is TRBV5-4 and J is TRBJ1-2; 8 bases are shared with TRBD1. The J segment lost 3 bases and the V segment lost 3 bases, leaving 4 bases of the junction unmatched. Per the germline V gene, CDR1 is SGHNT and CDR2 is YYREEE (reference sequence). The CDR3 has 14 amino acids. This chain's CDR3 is CASSSNRGDYGYTF. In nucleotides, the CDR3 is TGTGCCAGCAGCTCCAACAGGGGGGACTATGGCTACACCTTC.

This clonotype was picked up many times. This chain's CDR3 is CASNSDGSSLETQYF. The CDR3 nucleotides are TGTGCCAGCAACTCGGACGGGAGTTCTTTAGAGACCCAGTACTTC. The chain joins TRBV6-1 to TRBJ2-5; TRBD2 is a possible D gene (6 bases). Trimming stripped 7 bases from V and 4 bases from J, with 19 bases between. CDR1 MNHNS and CDR2 SASEGT come from the germline V gene. CDR3 size: 15 residues.

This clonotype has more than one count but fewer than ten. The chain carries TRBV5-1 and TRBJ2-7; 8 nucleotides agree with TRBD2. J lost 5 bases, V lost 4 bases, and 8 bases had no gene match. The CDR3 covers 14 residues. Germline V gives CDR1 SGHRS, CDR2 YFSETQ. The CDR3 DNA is TGCGCCAGCAGCCCGGCGGGGGGAGGTCACGAGCAGTACTTC. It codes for CASSPAGGGHEQYF.

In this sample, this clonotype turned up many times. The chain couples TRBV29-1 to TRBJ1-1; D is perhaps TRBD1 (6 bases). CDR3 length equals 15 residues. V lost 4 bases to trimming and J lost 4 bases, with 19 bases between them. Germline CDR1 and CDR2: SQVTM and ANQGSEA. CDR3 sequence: CSVGNREGVSTEAFF. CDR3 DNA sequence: TGCAGCGTTGGAAACAGGGAGGGTGTCAGCACTGAAGCTTTCTTT.

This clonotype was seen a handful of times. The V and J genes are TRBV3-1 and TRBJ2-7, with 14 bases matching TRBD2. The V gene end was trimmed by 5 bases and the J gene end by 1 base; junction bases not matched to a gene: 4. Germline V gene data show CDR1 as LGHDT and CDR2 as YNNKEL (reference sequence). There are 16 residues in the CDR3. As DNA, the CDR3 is TGTGCCAGCAGCGCCCGACTAGCGGGAGGGTCCTACGAGCAGTACTTC. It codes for CASSARLAGGSYEQYF.

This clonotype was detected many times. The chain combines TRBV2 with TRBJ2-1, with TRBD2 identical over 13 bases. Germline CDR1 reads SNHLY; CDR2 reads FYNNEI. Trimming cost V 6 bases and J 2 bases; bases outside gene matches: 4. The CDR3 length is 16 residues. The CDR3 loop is CASRRGTSGAYNEQFF. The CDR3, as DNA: TGTGCCAGCAGGAGGGGGACTAGCGGGGCCTACAATGAGCAGTTCTTC.

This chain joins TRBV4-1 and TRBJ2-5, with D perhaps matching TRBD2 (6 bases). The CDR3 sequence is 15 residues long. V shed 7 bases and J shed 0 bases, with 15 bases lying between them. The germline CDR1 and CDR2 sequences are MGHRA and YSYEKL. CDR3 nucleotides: TGCGCCAGCAAACCTGTCGGGACTTACCAAGAGACCCAGTACTTC. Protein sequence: CASKPVGTYQETQYF.

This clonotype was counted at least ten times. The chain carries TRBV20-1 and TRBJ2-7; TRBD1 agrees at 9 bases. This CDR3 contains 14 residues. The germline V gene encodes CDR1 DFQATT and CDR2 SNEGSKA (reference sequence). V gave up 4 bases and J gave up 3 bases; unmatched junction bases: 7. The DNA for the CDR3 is TGCAGTGCTACCCCGGACAGGGGAAACTACGAGCAGTACTTC. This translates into CSATPDRGNYEQYF.

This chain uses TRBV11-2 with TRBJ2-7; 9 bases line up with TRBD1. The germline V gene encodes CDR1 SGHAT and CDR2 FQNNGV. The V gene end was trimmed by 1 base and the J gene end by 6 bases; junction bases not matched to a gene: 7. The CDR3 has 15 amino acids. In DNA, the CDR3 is TGTGCCAGCAGCTTAGGGGGGACAGGGAATAGCGAGCAGTACTTC. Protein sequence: CASSLGGTGNSEQYF.

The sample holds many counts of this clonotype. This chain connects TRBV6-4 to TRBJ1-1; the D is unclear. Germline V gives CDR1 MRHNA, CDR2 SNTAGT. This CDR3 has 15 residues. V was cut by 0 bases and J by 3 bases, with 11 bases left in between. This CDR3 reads CASSDSIEVYTEAFF. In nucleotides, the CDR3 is TGTGCCAGCAGTGACTCGATAGAAGTATACACTGAAGCTTTCTTT.

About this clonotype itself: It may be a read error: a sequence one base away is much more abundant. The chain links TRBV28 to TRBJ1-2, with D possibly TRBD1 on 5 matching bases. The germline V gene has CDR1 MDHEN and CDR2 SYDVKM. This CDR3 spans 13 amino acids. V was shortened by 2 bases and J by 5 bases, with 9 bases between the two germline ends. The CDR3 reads CASSLGAAYGYTF. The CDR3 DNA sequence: TGTGCCAGCAGTTTAGGGGCAGCGTATGGCTACACCTTC.

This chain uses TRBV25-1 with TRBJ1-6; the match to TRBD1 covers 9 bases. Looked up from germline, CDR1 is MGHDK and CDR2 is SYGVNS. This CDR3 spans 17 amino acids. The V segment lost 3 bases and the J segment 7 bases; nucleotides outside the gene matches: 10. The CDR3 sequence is CASSEFAGTGQNSPLHF. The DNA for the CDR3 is TGTGCCAGCAGTGAGTTCGCCGGGACAGGGCAAAATTCACCCCTCCACTTT.

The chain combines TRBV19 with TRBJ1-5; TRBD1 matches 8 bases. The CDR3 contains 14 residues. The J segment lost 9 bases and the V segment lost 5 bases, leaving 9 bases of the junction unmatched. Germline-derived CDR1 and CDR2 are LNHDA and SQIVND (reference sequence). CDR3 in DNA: TGTGCCAGTAGTCCTCAGGGGGCCTCCGGGCCCCAGCATTTT. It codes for CASSPQGASGPQHF.

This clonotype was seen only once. CDR3 sequence reads: CASSVGVDLREAQYF. Written as DNA, the CDR3 is TGTGCCAGCAGCGTAGGCGTTGACTTGCGGGAGGCGCAGTATTTT. J is TRBJ2-3 and V is TRBV9, with TRBD2 identical over 8 bases. CDR3 length: 15 residues. Germline V gene lookup returns CDR1 SGDLS and CDR2 YYNGEE. Trimming at V came to 0 bases and at J to 10 bases, leaving 10 bases not matched to a gene. The variable domain in full, with the rest retrieved from reference TRBV9 and TRBJ2-3, is DSGVTQTPKHLITATGQRVTLRCSPRSGDLSVYWYQQSLDQGLQFLIQYYNGEERAKGNILERFSAQQFPDLHSELNLSSLELGDSALYFCASSVGVDLREAQYFGPGTRLTVL.

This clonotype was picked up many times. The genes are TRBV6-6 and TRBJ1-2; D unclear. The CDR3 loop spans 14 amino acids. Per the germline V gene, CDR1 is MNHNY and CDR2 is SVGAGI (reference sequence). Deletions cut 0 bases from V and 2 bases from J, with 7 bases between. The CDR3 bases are TGTGCCAGCAGTTACTCGTCCGACAACTATGGCTACACCTTC. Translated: CASSYSSDNYGYTF.

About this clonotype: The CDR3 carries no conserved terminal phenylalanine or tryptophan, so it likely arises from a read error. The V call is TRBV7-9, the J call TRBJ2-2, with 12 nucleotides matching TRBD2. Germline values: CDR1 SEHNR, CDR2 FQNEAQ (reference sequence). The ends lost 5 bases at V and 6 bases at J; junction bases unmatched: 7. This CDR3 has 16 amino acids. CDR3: CASSQLAGGPSGELFS. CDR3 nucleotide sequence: TGTGCCAGCAGCCAGCTAGCGGGAGGGCCCTCCGGGGAGCTGTTTTCT.

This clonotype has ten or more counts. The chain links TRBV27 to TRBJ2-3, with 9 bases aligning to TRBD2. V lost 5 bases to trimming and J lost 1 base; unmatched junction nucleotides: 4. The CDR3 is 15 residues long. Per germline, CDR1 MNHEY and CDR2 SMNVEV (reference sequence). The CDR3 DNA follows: TGTGCCAGCAGTGTCTGGACTAGCGGCACAGATACGCAGTATTTT. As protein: CASSVWTSGTDTQYF.

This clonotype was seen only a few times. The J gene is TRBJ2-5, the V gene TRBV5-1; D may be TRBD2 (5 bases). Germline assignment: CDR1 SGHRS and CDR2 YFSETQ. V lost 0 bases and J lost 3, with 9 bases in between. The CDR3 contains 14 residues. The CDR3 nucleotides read TGCGCCAGCAGCTTGGAAAGGCGGGAAGAGACCCAGTACTTC. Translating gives CASSLERREETQYF.

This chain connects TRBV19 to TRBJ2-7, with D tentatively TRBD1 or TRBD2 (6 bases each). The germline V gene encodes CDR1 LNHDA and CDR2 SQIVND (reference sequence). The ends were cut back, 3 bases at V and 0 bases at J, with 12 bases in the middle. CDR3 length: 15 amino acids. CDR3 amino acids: CASSIAGGPSYEQYF. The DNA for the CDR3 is TGTGCCAGTAGTATCGCCGGGGGCCCCTCCTACGAGCAGTACTTC.

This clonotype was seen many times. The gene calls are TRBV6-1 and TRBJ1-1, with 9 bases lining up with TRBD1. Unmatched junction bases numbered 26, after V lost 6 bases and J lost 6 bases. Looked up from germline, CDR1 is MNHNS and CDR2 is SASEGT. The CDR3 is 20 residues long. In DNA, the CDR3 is TGTGCCAGCAGCGAATGGCCACCGACAGGGGGGACAGACGGTCAGCCTGAAGCTTTCTTT. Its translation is CASSEWPPTGGTDGQPEAFF.

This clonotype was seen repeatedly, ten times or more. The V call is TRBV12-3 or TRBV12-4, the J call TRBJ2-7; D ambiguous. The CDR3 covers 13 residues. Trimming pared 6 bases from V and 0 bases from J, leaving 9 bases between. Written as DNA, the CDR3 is TGTGCCAGCAGCTCGGACGGCTCCTACGAGCAGTACTTC. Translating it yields CASSSDGSYEQYF.

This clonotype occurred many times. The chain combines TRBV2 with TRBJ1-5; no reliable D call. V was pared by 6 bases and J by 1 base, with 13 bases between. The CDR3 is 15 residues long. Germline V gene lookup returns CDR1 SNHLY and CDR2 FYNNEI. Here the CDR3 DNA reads TGTGCCAGCAGGAAGACATACCTGAGCAATCAGCCCCAGCATTTT. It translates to CASRKTYLSNQPQHF.